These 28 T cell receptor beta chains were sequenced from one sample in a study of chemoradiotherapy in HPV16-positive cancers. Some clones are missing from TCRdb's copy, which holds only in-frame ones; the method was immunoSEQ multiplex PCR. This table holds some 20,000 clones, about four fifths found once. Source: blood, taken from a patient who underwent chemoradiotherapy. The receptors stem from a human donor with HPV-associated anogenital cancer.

CDR3 in amino acids: CASSVGSSGGLHSYEQYF. The CDR3 nucleotides are TGTGCCAGCAGCGTAGGGTCTAGCGGGGGACTACACTCCTACGAGCAGTACTTC. The chain carries TRBV9 and TRBJ2-7; 10 bases match TRBD2. The CDR3 is 18 residues long. The germline V gene encodes CDR1 SGDLS and CDR2 YYNGEE. J gave up 0 bases and V 0 bases, and 9 bases lay outside the gene matches. The variable domain in full, completed from reference TRBV9 and TRBJ2-7, reads DSGVTQTPKHLITATGQRVTLRCSPRSGDLSVYWYQQSLDQGLQFLIQYYNGEERAKGNILERFSAQQFPDLHSELNLSSLELGDSALYFCASSVGSSGGLHSYEQYFGPGTRLTVT.

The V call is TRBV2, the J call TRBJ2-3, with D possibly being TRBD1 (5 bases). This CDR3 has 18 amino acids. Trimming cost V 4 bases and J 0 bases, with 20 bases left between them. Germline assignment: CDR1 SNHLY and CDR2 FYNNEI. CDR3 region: CASSVRALFRDSTDTQYF. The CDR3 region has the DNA TGTGCCAGCAGTGTCAGGGCCCTCTTTAGGGATAGCACAGATACGCAGTATTTT.

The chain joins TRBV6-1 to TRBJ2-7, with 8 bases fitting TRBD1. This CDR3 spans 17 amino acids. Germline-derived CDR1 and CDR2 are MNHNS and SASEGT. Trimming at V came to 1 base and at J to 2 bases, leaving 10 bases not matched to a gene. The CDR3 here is CASSEDPLRQGPYEQYF. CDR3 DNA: TGTGCCAGCAGTGAAGATCCCCTCAGACAGGGGCCCTACGAGCAGTACTTC.

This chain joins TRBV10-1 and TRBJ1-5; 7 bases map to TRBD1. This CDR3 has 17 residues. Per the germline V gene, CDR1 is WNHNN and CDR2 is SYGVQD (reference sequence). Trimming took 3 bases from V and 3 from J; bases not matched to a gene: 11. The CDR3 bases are TGCGCCAGCAGTGACTTAGGAAGGGACAGCCTCAATCAGCCCCAGCATTTT. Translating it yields CASSDLGRDSLNQPQHF.

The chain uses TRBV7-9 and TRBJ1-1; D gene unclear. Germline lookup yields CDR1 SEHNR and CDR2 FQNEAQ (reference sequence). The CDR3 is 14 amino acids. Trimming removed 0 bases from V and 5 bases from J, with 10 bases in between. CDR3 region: CASSLAREGTEAFF. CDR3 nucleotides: TGTGCCAGCAGCTTAGCGAGGGAAGGGACTGAAGCTTTCTTT.

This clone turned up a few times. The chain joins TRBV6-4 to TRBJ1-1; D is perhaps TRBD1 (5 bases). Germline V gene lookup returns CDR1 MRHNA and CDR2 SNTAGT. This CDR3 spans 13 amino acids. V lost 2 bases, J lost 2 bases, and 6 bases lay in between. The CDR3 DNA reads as TGTGCCAGCAGTGACCGGGACAACACTGAAGCTTTCTTT. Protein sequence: CASSDRDNTEAFF.

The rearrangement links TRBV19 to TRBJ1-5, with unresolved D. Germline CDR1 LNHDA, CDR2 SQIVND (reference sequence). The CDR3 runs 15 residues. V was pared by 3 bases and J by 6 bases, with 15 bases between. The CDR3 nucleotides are TGTGCCAGTAGTATTCAGCCCACTGGGAGTCAGCCCCAGCATTTT. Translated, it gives CASSIQPTGSQPQHF.

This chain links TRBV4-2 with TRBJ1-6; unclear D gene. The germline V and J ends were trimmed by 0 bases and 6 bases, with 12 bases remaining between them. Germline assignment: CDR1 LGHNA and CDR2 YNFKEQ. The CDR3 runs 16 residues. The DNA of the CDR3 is TGTGCCAGCAGCCAAGATAACCGGGTACCTAATTCACCCCTCCACTTT. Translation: CASSQDNRVPNSPLHF.

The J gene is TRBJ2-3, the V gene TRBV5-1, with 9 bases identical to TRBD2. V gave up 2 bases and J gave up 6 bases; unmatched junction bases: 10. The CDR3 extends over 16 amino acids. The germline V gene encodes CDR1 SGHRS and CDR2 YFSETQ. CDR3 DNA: TGCGCCAGCAGCTTTACTAGCGGGTCCGGCGGGGATACGCAGTATTTT. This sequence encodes CASSFTSGSGGDTQYF.

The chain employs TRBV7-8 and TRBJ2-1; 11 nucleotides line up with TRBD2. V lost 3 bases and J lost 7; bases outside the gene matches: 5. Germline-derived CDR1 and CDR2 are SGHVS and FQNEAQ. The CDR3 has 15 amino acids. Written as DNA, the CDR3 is TGTGCCAGCAGCTTTGGACTAGCGGGCTCTAATGAGCAGTTCTTC. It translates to CASSFGLAGSNEQFF.

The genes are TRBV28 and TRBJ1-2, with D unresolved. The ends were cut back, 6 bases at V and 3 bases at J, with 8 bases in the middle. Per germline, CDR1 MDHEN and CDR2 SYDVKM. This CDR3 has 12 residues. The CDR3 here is CASRTGHYGYTF. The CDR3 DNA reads TGTGCCAGCAGGACTGGACACTATGGCTACACCTTC.

CDR3 bases: TGTGCCAGCTCAAGGGATAAGGGTGAAAAACTGTTTTTT. Its translation: CASSRDKGEKLFF. The chain employs TRBV18 and TRBJ1-4; D is undetermined. V lost 5 bases to trimming and J lost 7 bases, with 11 bases between them. This CDR3 spans 13 amino acids. The V gene's germline CDR1 is KGHSH and CDR2 LQKENI.

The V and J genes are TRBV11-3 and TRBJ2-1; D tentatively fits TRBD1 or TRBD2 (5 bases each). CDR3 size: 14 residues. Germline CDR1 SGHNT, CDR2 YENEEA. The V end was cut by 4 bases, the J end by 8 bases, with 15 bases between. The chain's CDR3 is CASSSGANVHEQFF. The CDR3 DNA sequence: TGTGCCAGCAGCTCCGGGGCGAACGTCCATGAGCAGTTCTTC.

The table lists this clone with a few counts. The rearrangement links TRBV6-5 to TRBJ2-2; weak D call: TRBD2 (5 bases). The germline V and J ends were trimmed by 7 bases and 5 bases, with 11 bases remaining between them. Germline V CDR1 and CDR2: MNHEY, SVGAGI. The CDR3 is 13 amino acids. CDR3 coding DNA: TGTGCCAGCAAGAGTCGGGGAACCGGGGAGCTGTTTTTT. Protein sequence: CASKSRGTGELFF.

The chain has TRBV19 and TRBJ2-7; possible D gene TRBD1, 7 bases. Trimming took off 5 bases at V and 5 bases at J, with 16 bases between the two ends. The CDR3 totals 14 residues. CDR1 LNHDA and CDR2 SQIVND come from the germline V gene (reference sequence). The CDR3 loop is CASSPPAGGNEQYF. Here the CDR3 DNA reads TGTGCCAGTAGTCCCCCGGCAGGGGGGAACGAGCAGTACTTC.

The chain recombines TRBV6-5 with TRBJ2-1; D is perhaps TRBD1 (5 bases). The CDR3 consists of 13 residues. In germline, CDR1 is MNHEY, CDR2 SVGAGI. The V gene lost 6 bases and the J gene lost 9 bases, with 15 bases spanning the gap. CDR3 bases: TGTGCCAGCAGGGGGCGAGTTTCCGGTGAGCAGTTCTTC. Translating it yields CASRGRVSGEQFF.

This chain's CDR3 is CASSRDLRDFYNSPLHF. In nucleotides, the CDR3 is TGTGCCAGCAGTCGCGACTTGAGGGACTTTTATAATTCACCCCTCCACTTT. J is TRBJ1-6 and V is TRBV27; maybe TRBD1 (5 bases). From germline, CDR1 is MNHEY and CDR2 SMNVEV (reference sequence). This CDR3 spans 17 amino acids. The V end lost 5 bases, the J end lost 4 bases, and 18 bases lay between the germline ends.

CDR3 in amino acids: CASSQGAGAGYEQYF. As DNA, the CDR3 is TGTGCCAGCAGCCAAGGGGCTGGGGCGGGGTACGAGCAGTACTTC. The chain recombines TRBV14 with TRBJ2-7; a weak D match, TRBD2 (6 bases). This CDR3 is built from 15 residues. The germline V gene has CDR1 SGHDN and CDR2 FVKESK. V lost 1 base and J 4 bases, leaving 14 bases between the germline ends.

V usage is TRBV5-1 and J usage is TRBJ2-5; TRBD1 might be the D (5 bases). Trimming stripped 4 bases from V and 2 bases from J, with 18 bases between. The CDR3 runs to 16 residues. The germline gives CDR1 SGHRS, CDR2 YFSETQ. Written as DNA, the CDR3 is TGCGCCAGCAGCCTGAACGCCAGGGCGGCACAAGAGACCCAGTACTTC. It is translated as CASSLNARAAQETQYF.

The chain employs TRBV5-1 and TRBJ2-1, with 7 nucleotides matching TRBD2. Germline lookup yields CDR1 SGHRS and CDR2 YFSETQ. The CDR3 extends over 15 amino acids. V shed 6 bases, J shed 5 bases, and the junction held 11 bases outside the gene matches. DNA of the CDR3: TGCGCCAGCAATAGACTAGCAGGGTCTAACAATGAGCAGTTCTTC. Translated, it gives CASNRLAGSNNEQFF.

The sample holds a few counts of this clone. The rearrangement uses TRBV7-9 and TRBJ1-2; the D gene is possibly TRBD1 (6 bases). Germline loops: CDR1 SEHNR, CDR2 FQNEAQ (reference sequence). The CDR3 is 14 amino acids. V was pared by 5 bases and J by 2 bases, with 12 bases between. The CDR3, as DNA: TGTGCCAGCAGCCTGGCCAGGGGCAACTATGGCTACACCTTC. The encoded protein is CASSLARGNYGYTF.

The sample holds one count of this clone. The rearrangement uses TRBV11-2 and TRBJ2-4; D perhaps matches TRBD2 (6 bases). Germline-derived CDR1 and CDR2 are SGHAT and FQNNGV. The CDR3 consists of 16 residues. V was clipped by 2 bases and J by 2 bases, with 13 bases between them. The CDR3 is CASSLRGSGSKNIQYF. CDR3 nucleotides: TGTGCCAGCAGCTTACGGGGGAGCGGTTCCAAAAACATTCAGTACTTC.

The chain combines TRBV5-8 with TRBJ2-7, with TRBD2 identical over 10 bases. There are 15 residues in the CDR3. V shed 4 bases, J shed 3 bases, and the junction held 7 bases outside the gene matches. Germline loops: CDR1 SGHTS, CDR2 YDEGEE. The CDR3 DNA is TGTGCCAGCAGCCCTGGACTAGCGGTGTACTACGAGCAGTACTTC. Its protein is CASSPGLAVYYEQYF.

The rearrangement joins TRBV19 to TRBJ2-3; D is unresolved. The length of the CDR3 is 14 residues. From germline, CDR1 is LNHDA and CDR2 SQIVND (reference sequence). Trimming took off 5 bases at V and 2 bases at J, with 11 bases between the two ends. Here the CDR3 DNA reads TGTGCCAGTAGTCTCTCGGCGGACACAGATACGCAGTATTTT. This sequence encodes CASSLSADTDTQYF.

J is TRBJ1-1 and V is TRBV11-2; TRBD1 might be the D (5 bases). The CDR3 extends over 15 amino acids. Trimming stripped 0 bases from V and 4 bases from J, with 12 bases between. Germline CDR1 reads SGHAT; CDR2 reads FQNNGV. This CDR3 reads CASSLEGRVSTEAFF. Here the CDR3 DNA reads TGTGCCAGCAGCTTAGAGGGCAGGGTGAGCACTGAAGCTTTCTTT.

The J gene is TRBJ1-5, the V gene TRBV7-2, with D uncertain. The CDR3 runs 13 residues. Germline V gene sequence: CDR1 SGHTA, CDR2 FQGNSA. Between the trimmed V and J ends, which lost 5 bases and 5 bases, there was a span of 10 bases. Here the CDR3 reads CASSRVGDQPQHF. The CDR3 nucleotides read TGTGCCAGCAGCCGCGTCGGGGATCAGCCCCAGCATTTT.

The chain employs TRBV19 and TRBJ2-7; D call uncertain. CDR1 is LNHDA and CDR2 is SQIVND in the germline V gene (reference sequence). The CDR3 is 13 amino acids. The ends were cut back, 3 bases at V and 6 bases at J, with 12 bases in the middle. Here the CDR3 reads CASSITPSAEQYF. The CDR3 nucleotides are TGTGCCAGTAGTATTACCCCCTCTGCCGAGCAGTACTTC.

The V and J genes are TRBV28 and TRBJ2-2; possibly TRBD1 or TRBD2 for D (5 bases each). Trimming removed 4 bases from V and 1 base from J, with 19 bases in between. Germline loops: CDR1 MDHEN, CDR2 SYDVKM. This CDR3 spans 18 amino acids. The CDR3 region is CASSSYALGRKNTGELFF. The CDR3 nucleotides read TGTGCCAGCAGTTCTTATGCGTTGGGACGGAAGAACACCGGGGAGCTGTTTTTT.